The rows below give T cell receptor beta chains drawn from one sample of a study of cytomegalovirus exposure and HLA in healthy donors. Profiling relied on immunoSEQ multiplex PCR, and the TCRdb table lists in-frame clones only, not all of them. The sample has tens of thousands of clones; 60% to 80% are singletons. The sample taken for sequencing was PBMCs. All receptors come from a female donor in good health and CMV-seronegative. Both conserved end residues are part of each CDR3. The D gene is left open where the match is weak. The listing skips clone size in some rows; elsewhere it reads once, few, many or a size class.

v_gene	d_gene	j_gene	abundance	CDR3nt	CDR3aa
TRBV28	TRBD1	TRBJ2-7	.	TGTGCCAGCAGTTTGATAGGCCAGGGGGCCTACGAGCAGTACTTC	CASSLIGQGAYEQYF
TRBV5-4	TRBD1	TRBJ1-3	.	TGTGCCAGCAGCTTGGGGGGGGACAGTGTCTCTGGAAACACCATATATTTT	CASSLGGDSVSGNTIYF
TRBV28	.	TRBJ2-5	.	TGTGCCAGCAGTACTATAGCGAGGGAGACCCAGTACTTC	CASSTIARETQYF
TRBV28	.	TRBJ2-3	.	TGTGCCAGCAGCCTCCCTAGGATCATCTTTGCAGATACGCAGTATTTT	CASSLPRIIFADTQYF
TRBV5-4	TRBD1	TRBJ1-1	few	TGTGCCAGCAGCTCCAAGACAGGGATGATCGAAGCTTTCTTT	CASSSKTGMIEAFF
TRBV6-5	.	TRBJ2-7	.	TGTGCCAGCAGTTACGGGGGCGTGGGCTCCTACGAGCAGTACTTC	CASSYGGVGSYEQYF
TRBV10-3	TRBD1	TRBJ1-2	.	TGTGCCATCAGCCAACCGGACAGGGCTCAGGGCTACACCTTC	CAISQPDRAQGYTF
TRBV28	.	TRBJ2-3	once	TGTGCCAGCAGTATACAGGGTGCCCCGCCAGATACGCAGTATTTT	CASSIQGAPPDTQYF
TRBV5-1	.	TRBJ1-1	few	TGCGCCAGCAGCTTGGGGGAGGGATTAATGAACACTGAAGCTTTCTTT	CASSLGEGLMNTEAFF
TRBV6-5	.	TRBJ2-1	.	TGTGCCAGCAGTCCCGGTGCTAGGAACAATGAGCAGTTCTTC	CASSPGARNNEQFF
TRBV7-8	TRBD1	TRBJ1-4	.	TGTGCCAGCAGCGCCCAGCGGACAGGTCGGAATGAAAAACTGTTTTTT	CASSAQRTGRNEKLFF
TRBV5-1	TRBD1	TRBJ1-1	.	TGCGCCAGCAGCTTACAGGGGGTGAACACTGAAGCTTTCTTT	CASSLQGVNTEAFF
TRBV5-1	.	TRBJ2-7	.	TGCGCCAGCAGCTTGGCCGACGGGAGAGTCAACGAGCAGTACTTC	CASSLADGRVNEQYF
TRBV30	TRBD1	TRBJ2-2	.	TGTGCCTGGAGTCCTAGGGGGCCCGGGGAGCTGTTTTTT	CAWSPRGPGELFF
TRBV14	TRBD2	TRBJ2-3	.	TGTGCCAGCAGCCAAGATATGATTGCGGGAGTGCCCACAGATACGCAGTATTTT	CASSQDMIAGVPTDTQYF
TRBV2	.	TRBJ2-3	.	TGTGCCAGCAGTGAGAATCAGGGCCGGACAGATACGCAGTATTTT	CASSENQGRTDTQYF
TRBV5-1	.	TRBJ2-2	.	TGCGCCAGCAGCCACCTGACTCGAGGGCGTAACACCGGGGAGCTGTTTTTT	CASSHLTRGRNTGELFF
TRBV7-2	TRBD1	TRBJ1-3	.	TGTGCCAGCAGCTTAGATCCAGGGGGCTTTGGAAACACCATATATTTT	CASSLDPGGFGNTIYF
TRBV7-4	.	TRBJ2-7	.	TGTGCCAGCAGCTTAGCTCCGTACAAATCGTACGAGCAGTACTTC	CASSLAPYKSYEQYF
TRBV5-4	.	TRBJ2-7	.	TGTGCCAGCAGCCCTCTCAATGACGGGGTTGGCTCCTACGAGCAGTACTTC	CASSPLNDGVGSYEQYF
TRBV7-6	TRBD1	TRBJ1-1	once	TGTGCCAGCGGCTTAAGTCAGGGGGCCAGTGAAGCTTTCTTT	CASGLSQGASEAFF
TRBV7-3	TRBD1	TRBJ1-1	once	TGTGCCAGCAGCTTCGAGGGGGCAGGCACTGAAGCTTTCTTT	CASSFEGAGTEAFF
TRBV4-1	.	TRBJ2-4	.	TGCGCCAGCAGCCAGCCTCAGGGGTCTCTCCCCAAAAACATTCAGTACTTC	CASSQPQGSLPKNIQYF
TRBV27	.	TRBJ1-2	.	TGTGCCAGCAGTTTAACAGCTAACTATGGCTACACCTTC	CASSLTANYGYTF
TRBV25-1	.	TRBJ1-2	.	TGTGCCAGCAGTGAATCCGATGGCTACACCTTC	CASSESDGYTF
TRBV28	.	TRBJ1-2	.	TGTGCCAGCAGTTTAAACGGCGAGGGCCCTATCCCCCGCTACACCTTC	CASSLNGEGPIPRYTF
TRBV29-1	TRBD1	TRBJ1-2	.	TGCAGCGTTGACAGGGACAGTGGTGGGGAATTC	CSVDRDSGGEF
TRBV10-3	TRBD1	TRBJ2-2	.	TGTGCCATCAACCGGGACAGGTCCGGGGAGCTGTTTTTT	CAINRDRSGELFF
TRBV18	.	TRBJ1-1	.	TGTGCCAGCTCACCAATCGACAAATTGAACACTGAAGCTTTCTTT	CASSPIDKLNTEAFF
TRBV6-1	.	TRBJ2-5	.	TGTGCCAGCAGTGAATATGGCCCACAAGAGACCCAGTACTTC	CASSEYGPQETQYF
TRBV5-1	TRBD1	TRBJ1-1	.	TGCGCCAGCAGCTTGGCGACAGGGATGAACACTGAAGCTTTCTTT	CASSLATGMNTEAFF
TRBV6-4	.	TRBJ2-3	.	TGTGCCAGCAGTGAAGTCGGGGGCACAGATACGCAGTATTTT	CASSEVGGTDTQYF
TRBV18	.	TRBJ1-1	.	TGTGCCAGCTCACCAGGTCACAGACAGAACACTGAAGCTTTCTTT	CASSPGHRQNTEAFF
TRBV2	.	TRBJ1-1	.	TGTGCCAGCAGTGTGAGGGTCTCGGCCACTGAAGCTTTCTTT	CASSVRVSATEAFF
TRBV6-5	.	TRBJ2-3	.	TGTGCCAGCAGTCAGAGTCCGGGGATGACAGATACGCAGTATTTT	CASSQSPGMTDTQYF
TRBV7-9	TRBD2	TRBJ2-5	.	TGTGCCAGCAGCCGCATGACTAGCGTAAAAGAGACCCAGTACTTC	CASSRMTSVKETQYF
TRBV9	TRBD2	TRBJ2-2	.	TGTGCCAGCAGCGTAGCTAGTCCGGGGGGCACCGGGGAGCTGTTTTTT	CASSVASPGGTGELFF
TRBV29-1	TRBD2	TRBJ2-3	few	TGCAGCGGACTAGCGGGAGGACCAGATACGCAGTATTTT	CSGLAGGPDTQYF
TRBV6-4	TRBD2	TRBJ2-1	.	TGTGCCAGCAGTGACTCACCCGGACTAGCGGGAGGCAGTGAGCAGTTCTTC	CASSDSPGLAGGSEQFF
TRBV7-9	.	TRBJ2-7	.	TGTGCCAGCAGCTTAGACGGCTCGGGGACAACCGAGCAGTACTTC	CASSLDGSGTTEQYF
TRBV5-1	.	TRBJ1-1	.	TGCGCCAGCGGCGCAGCGGGTGGAACTGAAGCTTTCTTT	CASGAAGGTEAFF
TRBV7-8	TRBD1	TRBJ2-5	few	TGTGCCAGCAGCACAGGGGAAGAGACCCAGTACTTC	CASSTGEETQYF
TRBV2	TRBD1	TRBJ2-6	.	TGTGCCAGCAGGACAGGGGGCGTTGCTGGGGCCAACGTCCTGACTTTC	CASRTGGVAGANVLTF